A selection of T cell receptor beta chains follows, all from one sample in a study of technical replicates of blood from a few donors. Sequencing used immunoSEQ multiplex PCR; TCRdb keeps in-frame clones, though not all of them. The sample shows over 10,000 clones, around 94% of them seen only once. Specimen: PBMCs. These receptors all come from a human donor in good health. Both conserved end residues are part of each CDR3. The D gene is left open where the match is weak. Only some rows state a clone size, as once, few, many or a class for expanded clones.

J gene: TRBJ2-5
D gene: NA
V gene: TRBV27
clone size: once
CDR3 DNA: TGTGCCAGCAGTTTTTACGGGTACCAAGAGACCCAGTACTTC
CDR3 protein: CASSFYGYQETQYF

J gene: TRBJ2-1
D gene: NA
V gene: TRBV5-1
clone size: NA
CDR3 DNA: TGCGCCAGCAGCCCGAATACCGCCGGGACTCCAAACAATGAGCAGTTCTTC
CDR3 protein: CASSPNTAGTPNNEQFF

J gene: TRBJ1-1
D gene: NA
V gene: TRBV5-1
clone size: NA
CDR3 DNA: TGCGCCAGCAGCGGAGTTATGAACACTGAAGCTTTCTTT
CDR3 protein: CASSGVMNTEAFF

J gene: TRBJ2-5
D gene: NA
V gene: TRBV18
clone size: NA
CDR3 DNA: TGTGCCAGCTCCACCCGGGACACCGAAGAGACCCAGTACTTC
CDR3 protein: CASSTRDTEETQYF

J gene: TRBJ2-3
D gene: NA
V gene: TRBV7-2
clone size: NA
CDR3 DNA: TGTGCCAGCAGCAAGACTCTCCGACCCAAGACGGATACGCAGTATTTT
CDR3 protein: CASSKTLRPKTDTQYF

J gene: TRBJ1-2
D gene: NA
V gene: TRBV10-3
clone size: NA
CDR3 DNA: TGTGCCATCAGTGAGCACAGATCGAACTATGGCTACACCTTC
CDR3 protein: CAISEHRSNYGYTF

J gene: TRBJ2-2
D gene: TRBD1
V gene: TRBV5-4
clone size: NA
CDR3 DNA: TGTGCCAGCAGCTTGGAACAGGGGGTCGGGGAGCTGTTTTTT
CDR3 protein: CASSLEQGVGELFF

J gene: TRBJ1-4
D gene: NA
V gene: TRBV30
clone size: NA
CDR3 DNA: TGTGCCTACAAGGTGGGGGCCGTGGAAAAACTGTTTTTT
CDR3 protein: CAYKVGAVEKLFF

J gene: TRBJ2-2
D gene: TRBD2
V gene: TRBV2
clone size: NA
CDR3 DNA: TGTGCCAGCCAGGGACTAGCGAACACCGGGGAGCTGTTTTTT
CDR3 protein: CASQGLANTGELFF

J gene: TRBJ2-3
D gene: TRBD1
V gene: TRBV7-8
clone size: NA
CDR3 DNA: TGTGCCACCGGACAACGGACAGGCGCCTACACAGATACGCAGTATTTT
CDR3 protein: CATGQRTGAYTDTQYF

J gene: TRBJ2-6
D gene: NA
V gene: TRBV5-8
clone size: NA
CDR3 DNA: TGTGCCAGCAGCTTCCTGACAGGTTACCCCTCTGGGGCCAACGTCCTGACTTTC
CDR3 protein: CASSFLTGYPSGANVLTF

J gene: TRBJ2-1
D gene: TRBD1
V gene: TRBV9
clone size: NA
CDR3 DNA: TGTGCCAGCAACCCGGGACAGGGGGCCTACAATGAGCAGTTCTTC
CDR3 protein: CASNPGQGAYNEQFF

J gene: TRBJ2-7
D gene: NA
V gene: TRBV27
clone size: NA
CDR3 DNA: TGTGCCAGCAGTTTCGGCAGGTTCTCCTACGAGCAGTACTTC
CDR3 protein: CASSFGRFSYEQYF

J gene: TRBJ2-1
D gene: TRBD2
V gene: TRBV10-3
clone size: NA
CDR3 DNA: TGTGCCATCAGTGAGTCAACTAGCGGGAACAATGAGCAGTTCTTC
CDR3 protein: CAISESTSGNNEQFF

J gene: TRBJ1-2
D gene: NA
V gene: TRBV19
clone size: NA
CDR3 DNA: TGTGCCAGTAGTATAGCACCCGGGGGGAACTATGGCTACACCTTC
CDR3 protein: CASSIAPGGNYGYTF

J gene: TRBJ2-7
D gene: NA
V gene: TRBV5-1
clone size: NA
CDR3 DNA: TGCGCCAGCAGCTTGGGGCAGGCCCTAAGCTCCTACGAGCAGTACTTC
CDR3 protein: CASSLGQALSSYEQYF

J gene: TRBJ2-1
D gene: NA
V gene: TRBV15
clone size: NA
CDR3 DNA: TGTGCCACCAGCAGAGACGGACTACAGCAAGGAGATGAGCAGTTCTTC
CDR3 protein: CATSRDGLQQGDEQFF

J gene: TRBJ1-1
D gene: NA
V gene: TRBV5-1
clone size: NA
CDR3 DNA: TGCGCCAGCAGCTCCCTTGGGGGCATGAACACTGAAGCTTTCTTT
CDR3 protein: CASSSLGGMNTEAFF

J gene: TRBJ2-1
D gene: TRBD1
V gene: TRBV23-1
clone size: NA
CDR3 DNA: TGCGCCAGCAGTCATTCTCTCCGGGACAGGGTTTATTGTAGGAATGAGCAGTTCTTC
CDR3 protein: CASSHSLRDRVYCRNEQFF

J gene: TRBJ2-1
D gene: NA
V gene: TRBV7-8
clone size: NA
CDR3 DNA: TGTGCCAGCAGCCCCCACTACGATGAGCAGTTCTTC
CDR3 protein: CASSPHYDEQFF

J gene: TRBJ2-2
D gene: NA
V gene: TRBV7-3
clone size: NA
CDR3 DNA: TGTGCCAGCAGCTCCCGCCGAGGGGGAACCGGGGAGCTGTTTTTT
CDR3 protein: CASSSRRGGTGELFF

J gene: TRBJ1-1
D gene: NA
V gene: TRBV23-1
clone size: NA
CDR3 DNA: TGCGCCAGCAGACTCCCCAAGCGGAAAACTGAAGCTTTCTTT
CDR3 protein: CASRLPKRKTEAFF

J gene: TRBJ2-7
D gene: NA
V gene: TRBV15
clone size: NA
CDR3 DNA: TGTGCCACCAGCAGAGAAGCGACAGCCTCCTACGAGCAGTACTTC
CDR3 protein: CATSREATASYEQYF

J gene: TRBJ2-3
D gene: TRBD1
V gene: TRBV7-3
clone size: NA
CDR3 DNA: TGTGCCAGCAGCTTAAAGGACAGGGTATCGCAGTATTTT
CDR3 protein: CASSLKDRVSQYF

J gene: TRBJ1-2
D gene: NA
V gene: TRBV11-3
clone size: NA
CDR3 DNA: TGTGCCAGCAGTTTCTACAGGGAATACTATGGCTACACCTTC
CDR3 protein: CASSFYREYYGYTF

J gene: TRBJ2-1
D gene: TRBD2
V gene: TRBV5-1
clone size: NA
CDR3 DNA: TGCGCCAGCGCCGGCGCTAGCGGAAATGAGCAGTTCTTC
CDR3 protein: CASAGASGNEQFF

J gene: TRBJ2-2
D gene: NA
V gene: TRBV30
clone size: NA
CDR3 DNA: TGTGCCTGGAGTGGGCGGTGGAACACCGGGGAGCTGTTTTTT
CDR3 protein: CAWSGRWNTGELFF

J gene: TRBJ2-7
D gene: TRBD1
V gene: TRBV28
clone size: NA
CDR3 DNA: TGTGCCAGCAGGTACCGGGACAGGCACTCCTACGAGCAGTACTTC
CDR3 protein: CASRYRDRHSYEQYF

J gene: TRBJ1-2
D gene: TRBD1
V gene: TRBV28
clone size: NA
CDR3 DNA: TGTGCCAGCAGGCCGGGACAGGGTATCAACTATGGCTACACCTTC
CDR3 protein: CASRPGQGINYGYTF

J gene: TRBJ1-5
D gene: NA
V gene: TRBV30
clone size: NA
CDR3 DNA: TGTGCCTGGAGTGGTGGAGGTAATCAGCCCCAGCATTTT
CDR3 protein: CAWSGGGNQPQHF

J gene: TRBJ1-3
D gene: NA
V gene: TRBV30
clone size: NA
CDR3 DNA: TGTGCCTGGAGTGGTTACTCTGGAAACACCATATATTTT
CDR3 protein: CAWSGYSGNTIYF

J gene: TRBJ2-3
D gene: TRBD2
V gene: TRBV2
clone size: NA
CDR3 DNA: TGTGCCAGCTCCCAGGTGGCGGGAGGGAGCACAGATACGCAGTATTTT
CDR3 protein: CASSQVAGGSTDTQYF

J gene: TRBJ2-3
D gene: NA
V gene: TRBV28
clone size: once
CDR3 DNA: TGTGCCAGCTCCTCAGTCACAGATACGCAGTATTTT
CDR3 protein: CASSSVTDTQYF

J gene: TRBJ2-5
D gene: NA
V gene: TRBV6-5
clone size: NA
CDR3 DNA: TGTGCCAGCAGTTACAGGGCAGGGGACCGAGAGACCCAGTACTTC
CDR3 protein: CASSYRAGDRETQYF

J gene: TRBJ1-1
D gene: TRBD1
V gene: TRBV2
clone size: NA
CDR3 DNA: TGTGCCAGCGAGGGACAGGGAAACACTGAAGCTTTCTTT
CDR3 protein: CASEGQGNTEAFF

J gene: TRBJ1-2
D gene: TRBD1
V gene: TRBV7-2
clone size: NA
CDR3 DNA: TGTGCCAGCACCCTGCGACAGGGGGCGGGTGGCTACACCTTC
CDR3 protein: CASTLRQGAGGYTF

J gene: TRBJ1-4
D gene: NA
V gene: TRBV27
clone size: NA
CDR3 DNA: TGTGCCAGCAGTTTACAGGGAACTAATGAAAAACTGTTTTTT
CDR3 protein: CASSLQGTNEKLFF

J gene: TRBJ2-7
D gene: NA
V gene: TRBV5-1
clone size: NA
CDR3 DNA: TGCGCCAGCAGCCCCCATCATCCCGATAGCGAGCAGTACTTC
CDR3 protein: CASSPHHPDSEQYF

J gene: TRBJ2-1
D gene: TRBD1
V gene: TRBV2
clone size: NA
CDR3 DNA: TGTGCCAGCCGGACAGGGGGATACAATGAGCAGTTCTTC
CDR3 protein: CASRTGGYNEQFF

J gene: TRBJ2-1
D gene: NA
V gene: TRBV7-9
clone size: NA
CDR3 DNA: TGTGCCAGCAGCCGTAGCGGAGAAATTTACAATGAGCAGTTCTTC
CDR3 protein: CASSRSGEIYNEQFF

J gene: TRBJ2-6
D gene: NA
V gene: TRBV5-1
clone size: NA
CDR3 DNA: TGCGCCAGCAGCTTGTCGGGGGGCGTATCTGGGGCCAACGTCCTGACTTTC
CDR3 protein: CASSLSGGVSGANVLTF

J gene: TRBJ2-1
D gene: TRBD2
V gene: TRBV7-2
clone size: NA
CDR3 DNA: TGTGCCAGCAGCTTTGCTAGCGGGAGTGGGGAGCAGTTCTTC
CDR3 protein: CASSFASGSGEQFF

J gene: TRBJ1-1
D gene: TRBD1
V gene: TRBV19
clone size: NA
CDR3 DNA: TGTGCCAGTAATCCGGACAGGGGCAGGGGTGTTGAAGCTTTCTTT
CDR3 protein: CASNPDRGRGVEAFF

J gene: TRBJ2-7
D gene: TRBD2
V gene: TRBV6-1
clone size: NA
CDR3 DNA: TGTGCCAGCAGTGGACCGGGACTAGGGACGCGTGAGCAGTACTTC
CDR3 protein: CASSGPGLGTREQYF

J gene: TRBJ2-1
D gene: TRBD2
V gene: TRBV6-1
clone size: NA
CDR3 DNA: TGTGCCAGCAGGACTAGCGGGGGCTCCTACAATGAGCAGTTCTTC
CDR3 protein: CASRTSGGSYNEQFF

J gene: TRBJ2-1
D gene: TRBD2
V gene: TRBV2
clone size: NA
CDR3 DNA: TGTGCCAGCAGTGAACGGCTAGCGGGAGGGTGGGGCTACAATGAGCAGTTCTTC
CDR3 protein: CASSERLAGGWGYNEQFF